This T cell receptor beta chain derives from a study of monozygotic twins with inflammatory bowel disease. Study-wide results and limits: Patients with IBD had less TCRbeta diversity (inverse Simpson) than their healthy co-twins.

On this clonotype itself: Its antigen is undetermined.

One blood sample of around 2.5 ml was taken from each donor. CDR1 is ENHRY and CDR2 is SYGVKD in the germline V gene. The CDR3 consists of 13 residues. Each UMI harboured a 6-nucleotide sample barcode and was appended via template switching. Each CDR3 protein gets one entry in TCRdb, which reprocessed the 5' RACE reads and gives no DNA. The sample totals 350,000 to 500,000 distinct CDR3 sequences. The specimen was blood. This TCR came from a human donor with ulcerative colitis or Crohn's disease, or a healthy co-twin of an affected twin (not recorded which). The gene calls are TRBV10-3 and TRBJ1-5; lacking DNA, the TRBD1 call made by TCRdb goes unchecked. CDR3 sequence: CAISSDRAQPQHF.